This paragraph covers one TCR beta chain sequence. The entry originates in a study of blood T cell repertoires in COVID-19. Background on the study: Donors in the United States, Italy and Spain gave samples during acute or convalescent COVID-19.

In the original workflow: Amplification with reference gene primers provided the estimates of nucleated cell counts. Some clones are missing from TCRdb's copy, which holds only in-frame ones; the method was immunoSEQ multiplex PCR. V and J calls and clone size are given by that table; D and trimming were obtained from the DNA. This table holds 65,000 to 80,000 clones, around 90% found once. Trimming pared 8 bases from V and 2 bases from J, leaving 10 bases between. CDR3 length: 13 amino acids. The germline V gene encodes CDR1 KGHSH and CDR2 LQKENI. The receptor was isolated from a human donor in a cohort sampled during active COVID-19. Sequenced material: peripheral blood. J is TRBJ1-5 and V is TRBV18; D call uncertain. The CDR3 DNA follows: TGTGCCAGCCTCCTAGATCGCAATCAGCCCCAGCATTTT. This gives the protein CASLLDRNQPQHF.